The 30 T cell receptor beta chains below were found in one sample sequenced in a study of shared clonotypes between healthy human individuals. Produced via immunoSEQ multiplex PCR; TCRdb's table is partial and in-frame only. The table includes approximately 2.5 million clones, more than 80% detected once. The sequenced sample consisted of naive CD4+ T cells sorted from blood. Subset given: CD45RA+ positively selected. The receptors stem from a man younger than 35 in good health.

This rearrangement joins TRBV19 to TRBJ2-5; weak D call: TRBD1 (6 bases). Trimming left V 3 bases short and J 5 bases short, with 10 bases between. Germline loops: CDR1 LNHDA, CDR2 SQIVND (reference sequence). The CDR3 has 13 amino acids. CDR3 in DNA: TGTGCCAGTAGTATGTTTCAGGGGGAGACCCAGTACTTC. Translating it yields CASSMFQGETQYF.

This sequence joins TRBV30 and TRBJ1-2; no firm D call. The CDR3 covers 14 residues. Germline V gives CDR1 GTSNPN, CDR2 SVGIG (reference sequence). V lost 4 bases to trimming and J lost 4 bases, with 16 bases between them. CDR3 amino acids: CAWIFGKGSYGYTF. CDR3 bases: TGTGCCTGGATTTTCGGGAAGGGATCCTATGGCTACACCTTC.

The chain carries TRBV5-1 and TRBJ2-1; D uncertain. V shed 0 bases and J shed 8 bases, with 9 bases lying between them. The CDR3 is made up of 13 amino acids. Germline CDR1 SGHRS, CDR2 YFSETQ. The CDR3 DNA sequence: TGCGCCAGCAGCTTGGTGGTGGGCGATGAGCAGTTCTTC. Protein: CASSLVVGDEQFF.

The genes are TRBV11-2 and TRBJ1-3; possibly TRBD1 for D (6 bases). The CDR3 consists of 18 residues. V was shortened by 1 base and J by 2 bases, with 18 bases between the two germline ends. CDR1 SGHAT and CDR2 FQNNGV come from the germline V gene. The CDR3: CASSLVSMGTNAGNTIYF. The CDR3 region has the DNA TGTGCCAGCAGCTTAGTCTCAATGGGGACAAACGCTGGAAACACCATATATTTT.

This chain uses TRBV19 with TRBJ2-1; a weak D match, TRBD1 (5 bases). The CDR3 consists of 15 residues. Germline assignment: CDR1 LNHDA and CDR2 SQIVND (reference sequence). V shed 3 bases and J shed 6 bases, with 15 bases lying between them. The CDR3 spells CASSIPTTVGNEQFF. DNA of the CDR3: TGTGCCAGTAGTATCCCTACGACAGTAGGCAATGAGCAGTTCTTC.

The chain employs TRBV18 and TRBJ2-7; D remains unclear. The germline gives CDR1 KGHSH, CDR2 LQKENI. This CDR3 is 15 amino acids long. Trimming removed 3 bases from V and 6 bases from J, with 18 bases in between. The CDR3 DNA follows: TGTGCCAGCTCACCTACCCAGAAGGCCCCGGGCGAGCAGTACTTC. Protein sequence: CASSPTQKAPGEQYF.

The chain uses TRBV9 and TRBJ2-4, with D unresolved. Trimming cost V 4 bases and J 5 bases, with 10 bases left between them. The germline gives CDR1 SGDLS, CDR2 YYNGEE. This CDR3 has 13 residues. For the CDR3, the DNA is TGTGCCAGCAGCTCAAGAGTCGAAAACATTCAGTACTTC. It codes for CASSSRVENIQYF.

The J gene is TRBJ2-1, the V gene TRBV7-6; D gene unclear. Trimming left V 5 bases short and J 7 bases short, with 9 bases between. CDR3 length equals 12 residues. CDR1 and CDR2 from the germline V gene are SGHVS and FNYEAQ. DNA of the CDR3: TGTGCCAGCAGCCGATTGGGGAATGAGCAGTTCTTC. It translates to CASSRLGNEQFF.

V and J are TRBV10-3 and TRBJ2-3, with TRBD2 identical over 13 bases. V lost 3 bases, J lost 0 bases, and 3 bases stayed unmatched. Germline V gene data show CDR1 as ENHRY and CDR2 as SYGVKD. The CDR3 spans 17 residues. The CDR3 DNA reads TGTGCCATCAGTGAAGGACTAGCGGGGGCTAGCACAGATACGCAGTATTTT. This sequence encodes CAISEGLAGASTDTQYF.

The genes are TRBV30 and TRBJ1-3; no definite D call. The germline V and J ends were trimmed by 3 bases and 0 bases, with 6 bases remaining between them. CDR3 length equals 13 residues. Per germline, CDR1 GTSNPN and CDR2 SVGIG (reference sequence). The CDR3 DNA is TGTGCCTGGAGACGGAGCTCTGGAAACACCATATATTTT. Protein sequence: CAWRRSSGNTIYF.

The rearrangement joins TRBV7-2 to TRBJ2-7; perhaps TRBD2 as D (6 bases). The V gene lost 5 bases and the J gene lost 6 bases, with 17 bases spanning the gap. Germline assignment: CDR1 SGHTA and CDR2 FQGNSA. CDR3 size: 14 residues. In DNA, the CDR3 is TGTGCCAGCAGCACGACCGGGAGTTTGGGCGAGCAGTACTTC. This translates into CASSTTGSLGEQYF.

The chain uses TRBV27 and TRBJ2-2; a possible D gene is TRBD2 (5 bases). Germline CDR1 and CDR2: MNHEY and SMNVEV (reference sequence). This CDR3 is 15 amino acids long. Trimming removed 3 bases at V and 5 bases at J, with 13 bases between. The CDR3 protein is CASSLEPGRTGELFF. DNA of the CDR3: TGTGCCAGCAGTTTGGAACCGGGAAGGACCGGGGAGCTGTTTTTT.

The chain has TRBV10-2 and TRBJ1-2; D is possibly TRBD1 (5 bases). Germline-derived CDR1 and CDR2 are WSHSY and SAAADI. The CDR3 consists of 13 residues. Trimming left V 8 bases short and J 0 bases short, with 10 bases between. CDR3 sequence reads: CASGHQTNYGYTF. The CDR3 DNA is TGCGCCAGCGGACATCAGACTAACTATGGCTACACCTTC.

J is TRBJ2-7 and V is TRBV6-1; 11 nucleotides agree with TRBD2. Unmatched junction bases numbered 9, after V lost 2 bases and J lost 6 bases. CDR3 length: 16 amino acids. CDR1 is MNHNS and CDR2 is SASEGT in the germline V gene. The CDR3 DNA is TGTGCCAGCAGTGAATCTCCTAGCGGGAGGTTCATCGAGCAGTACTTC. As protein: CASSESPSGRFIEQYF.

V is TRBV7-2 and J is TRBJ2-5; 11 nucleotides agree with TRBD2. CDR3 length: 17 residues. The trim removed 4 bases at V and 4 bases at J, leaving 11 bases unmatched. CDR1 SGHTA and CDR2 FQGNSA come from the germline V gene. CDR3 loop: CASSSPELAGVVETQYF. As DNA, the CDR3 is TGTGCCAGCAGCTCTCCCGAACTAGCGGGAGTCGTAGAGACCCAGTACTTC. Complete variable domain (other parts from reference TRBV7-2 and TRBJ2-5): GAGVSQSPSNKVTEKGKDVELRCDPISGHTALYWYRQSLGQGLEFLIYFQGNSAPDKSGLPSDRFSAERTGGSVSTLTIQRTQQEDSAVYLCASSSPELAGVVETQYFGPGTRLLVL.

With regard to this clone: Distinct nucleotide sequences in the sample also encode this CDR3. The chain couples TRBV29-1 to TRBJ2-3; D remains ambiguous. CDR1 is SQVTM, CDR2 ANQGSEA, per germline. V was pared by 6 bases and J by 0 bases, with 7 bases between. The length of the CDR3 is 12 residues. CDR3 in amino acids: CSVRPSTDTQYF. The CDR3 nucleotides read TGCAGCGTCCGCCCGAGCACAGATACGCAGTATTTT.

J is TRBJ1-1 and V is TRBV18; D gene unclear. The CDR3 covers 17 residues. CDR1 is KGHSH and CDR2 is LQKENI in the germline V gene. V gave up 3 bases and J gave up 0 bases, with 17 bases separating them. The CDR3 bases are TGTGCCAGCTCACCCCGACAAAGCAGCATAGTGAACACTGAAGCTTTCTTT. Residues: CASSPRQSSIVNTEAFF.

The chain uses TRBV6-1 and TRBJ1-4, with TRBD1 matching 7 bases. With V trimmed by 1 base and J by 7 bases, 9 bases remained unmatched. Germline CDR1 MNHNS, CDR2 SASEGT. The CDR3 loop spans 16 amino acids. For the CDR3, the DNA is TGTGCCAGCAGTGAAGGTTGGGGGACAGAAGTTGAAAAACTGTTTTTT. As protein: CASSEGWGTEVEKLFF.

The CDR3 loop reads CASSPRQSSYEQYF. The CDR3 DNA reads as TGTGCCAGTAGTCCTCGACAGAGCTCCTACGAGCAGTACTTC. The V call is TRBV19, the J call TRBJ2-7; D may be TRBD1 (5 bases). There are 14 residues in the CDR3. V shed 5 bases and J shed 0 bases, with 11 bases lying between them. CDR1 LNHDA and CDR2 SQIVND come from the germline V gene (reference sequence).

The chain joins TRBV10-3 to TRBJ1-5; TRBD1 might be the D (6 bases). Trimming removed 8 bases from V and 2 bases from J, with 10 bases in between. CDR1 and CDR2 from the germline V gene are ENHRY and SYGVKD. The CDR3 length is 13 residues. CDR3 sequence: CAIGGGGNQPQHF. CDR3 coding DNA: TGTGCCATCGGAGGGGGTGGCAATCAGCCCCAGCATTTT.

CDR3 coding DNA: TGCGCCAGCAGCTTGGAGAAGGGAGCCCCCCGCAATTTCTACAATGAGCAGTTCTTC. It specifies CASSLEKGAPRNFYNEQFF. The chain has TRBV5-1 and TRBJ2-1, with D perhaps TRBD2 (5 bases). Germline loops: CDR1 SGHRS, CDR2 YFSETQ. The CDR3 consists of 19 residues. Trimming pared 0 bases from V and 3 bases from J, leaving 22 bases between.

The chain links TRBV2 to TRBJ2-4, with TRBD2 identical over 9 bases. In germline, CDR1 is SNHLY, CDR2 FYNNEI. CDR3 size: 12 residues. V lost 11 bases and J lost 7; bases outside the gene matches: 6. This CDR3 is CAGGGAQNIQYF. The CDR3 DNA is TGTGCCGGCGGGGGGGCTCAGAACATTCAGTACTTC.

The CDR3, as DNA: TGTGCCAGCAGCGTAGGAAGAGACAGTAACACCGGGGAGCTGTTTTTT. As protein: CASSVGRDSNTGELFF. The gene calls are TRBV9 and TRBJ2-2, with D possibly matching TRBD1 (5 bases). The length of the CDR3 is 16 residues. The germline V gene has CDR1 SGDLS and CDR2 YYNGEE. V gave up 0 bases and J gave up 2 bases, with 11 bases separating them.

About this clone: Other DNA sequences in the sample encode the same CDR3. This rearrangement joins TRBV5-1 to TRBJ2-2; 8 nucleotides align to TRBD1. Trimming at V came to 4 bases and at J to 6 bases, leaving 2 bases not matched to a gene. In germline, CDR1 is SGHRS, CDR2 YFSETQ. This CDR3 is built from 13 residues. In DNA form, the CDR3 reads TGCGCCAGCAGCCCACAGGGGGCCGGGGAGCTGTTTTTT. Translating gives CASSPQGAGELFF.

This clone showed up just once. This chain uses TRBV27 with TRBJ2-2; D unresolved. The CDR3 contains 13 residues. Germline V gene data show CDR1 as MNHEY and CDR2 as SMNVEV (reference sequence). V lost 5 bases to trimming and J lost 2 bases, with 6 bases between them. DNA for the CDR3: TGTGCCAGCAGTCATTTAAACACCGGGGAGCTGTTTTTT. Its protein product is CASSHLNTGELFF.

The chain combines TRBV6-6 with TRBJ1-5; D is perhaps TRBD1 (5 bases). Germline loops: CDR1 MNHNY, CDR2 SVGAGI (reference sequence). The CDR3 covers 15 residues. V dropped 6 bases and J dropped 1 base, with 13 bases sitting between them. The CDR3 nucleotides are TGTGCCAGCAGCCCCCTAGGGGACAGCAATCAGCCCCAGCATTTT. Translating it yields CASSPLGDSNQPQHF.

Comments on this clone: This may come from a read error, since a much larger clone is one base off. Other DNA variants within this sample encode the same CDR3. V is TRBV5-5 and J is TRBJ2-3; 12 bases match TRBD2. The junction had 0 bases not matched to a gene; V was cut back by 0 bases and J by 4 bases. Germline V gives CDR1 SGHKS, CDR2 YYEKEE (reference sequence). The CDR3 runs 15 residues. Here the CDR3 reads CASSLGLAGADTQYF. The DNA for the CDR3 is TGTGCCAGCAGCTTGGGACTAGCGGGAGCAGATACGCAGTATTTT.

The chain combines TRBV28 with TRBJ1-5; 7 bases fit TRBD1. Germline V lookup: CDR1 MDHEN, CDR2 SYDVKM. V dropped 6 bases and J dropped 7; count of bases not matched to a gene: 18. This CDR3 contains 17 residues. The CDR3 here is CASRGNWDSPLQQPQHF. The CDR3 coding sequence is TGTGCCAGCAGGGGAAACTGGGACAGCCCCCTCCAACAGCCCCAGCATTTT.

The CDR3 DNA reads TGTGCCAGTAGTATAGAAAAAGCGGGAGCGCACACCGGGGAGCTGTTTTTT. Encoded protein: CASSIEKAGAHTGELFF. V and J are TRBV19 and TRBJ2-2; TRBD2 aligns across 8 bases. V shed 0 bases and J 3 bases; nucleotides not matched to a gene: 6. Per germline, CDR1 LNHDA and CDR2 SQIVND (reference sequence). The CDR3 consists of 17 residues.

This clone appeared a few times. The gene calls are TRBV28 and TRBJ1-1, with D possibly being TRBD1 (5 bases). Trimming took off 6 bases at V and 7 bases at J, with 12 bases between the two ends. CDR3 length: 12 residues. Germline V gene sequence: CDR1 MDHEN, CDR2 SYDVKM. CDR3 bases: TGTGCCAGCAGGGGCAGGGTCGATGAAGCTTTCTTT. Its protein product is CASRGRVDEAFF. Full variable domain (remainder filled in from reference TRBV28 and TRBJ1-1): DVKVTQSSRYLVKRTGEKVFLECVQDMDHENMFWYRQDPGLGLRLIYFSYDVKMKEKGDIPEGYSVSREKKERFSLILESASTNQTSMYLCASRGRVDEAFFGQGTRLTVV.